Each of the 2 T cell receptor beta chains below was sequenced from the same sample in a study of blood T cells in healthy people across ages. Combining a sample-barcoded 5' primer with a J-beta primer mix, a second PCR ran for 7 to 11 cycles. TCRdb analysed the 5' RACE reads with MiXCR anew, one entry per CDR3 protein. Of some 640,000 distinct CDR3 sequences listed, approximately 30% are singletons. The specimen sequenced was blood. The receptors come from a woman aged 80 or over in good health.

This clonotype occurred a few times. The genes are TRBV9 and TRBJ2-1; TRBD1 is a possible D gene (7 bases). The CDR3 consists of 16 residues. Per germline, CDR1 SGDLS and CDR2 YYNGEE. V gave up 0 bases and J gave up 6 bases, with 16 bases separating them. The CDR3: CASSVVGGGGFNEQFF. The CDR3 DNA reads as TGTGCCAGCAGCGTAGTCGGAGGGGGCGGGTTCAATGAGCAGTTCTTC.

This clonotype has a count of ten or more. The gene calls are TRBV5-6 and TRBJ1-2; 7 positions match TRBD1. The CDR3 consists of 14 residues. The V gene end was trimmed by 6 bases and the J gene end by 4 bases; junction bases not matched to a gene: 9. In germline, CDR1 is SGHDT, CDR2 YYEEEE. CDR3 sequence reads: CASTPDRMSYGYTF. The DNA of the CDR3 is TGTGCCAGCACCCCGGACAGGATGTCCTATGGCTACACCTTC.